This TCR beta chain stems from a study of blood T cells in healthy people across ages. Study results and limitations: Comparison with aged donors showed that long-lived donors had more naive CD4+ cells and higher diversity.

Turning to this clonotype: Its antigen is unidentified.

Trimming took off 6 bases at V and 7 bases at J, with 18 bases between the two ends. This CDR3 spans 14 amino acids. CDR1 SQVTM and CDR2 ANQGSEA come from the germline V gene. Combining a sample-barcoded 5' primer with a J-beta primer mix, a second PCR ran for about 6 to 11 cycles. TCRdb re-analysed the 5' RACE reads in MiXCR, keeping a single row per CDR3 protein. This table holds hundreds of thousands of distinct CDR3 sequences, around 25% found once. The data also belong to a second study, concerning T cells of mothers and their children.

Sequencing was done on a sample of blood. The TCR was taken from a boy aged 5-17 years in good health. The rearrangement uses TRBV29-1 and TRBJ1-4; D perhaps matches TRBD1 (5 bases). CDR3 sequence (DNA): TGCAGCGTGGGGACTGGAAGGGTAGCTGAAAAACTGTTTTTT. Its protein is CSVGTGRVAEKLFF.